The 26 T cell receptor beta chains below all came from one sample that was sequenced in a study of CD8 T cells in ankylosing spondylitis. General study points: For ankylosing spondylitis blood, a TCR beta motif of roughly 8 highly homologous variants appeared characteristic.

These receptors have no identified antigens. TCRdb re-analysed the 5' RACE reads in MiXCR, keeping a single row per CDR3 protein. The data show about 220,000 distinct CDR3 sequences, approximately 20% seen once. The sample comprised blood, either unsorted or a sorted T cell fraction (not recorded which). The receptor set was obtained from a male donor with ankylosing spondylitis.

This clonotype occurred many times. This chain uses TRBV10-3 with TRBJ2-7, with D perhaps matching TRBD2 (6 bases). There are 15 residues in the CDR3. V was trimmed by 2 bases and J by 0 bases, leaving 11 bases between them. The germline V gene encodes CDR1 ENHRY and CDR2 SYGVKD. The CDR3 spells CAISEPGTSSYEQYF. The CDR3, as DNA: TGTGCCATCAGTGAGCCCGGGACTTCCTCCTACGAGCAGTACTTC.

This clonotype has only a few counts. The chain links TRBV12-3 or TRBV12-4 to TRBJ2-1, with 13 positions matching TRBD2. The CDR3 is 19 residues long. The junction had 10 bases not matched to a gene; V was cut back by 5 bases and J by 0 bases. This CDR3 reads CASSRLAGGQESSYNEQFF. Here the CDR3 DNA reads TGTGCCAGCAGTCGACTAGCGGGGGGACAGGAAAGCTCCTACAATGAGCAGTTCTTC.

This clonotype was recorded at least ten times. The gene calls are TRBV6-2 or TRBV6-3 and TRBJ2-5, with a possible D match to TRBD2 (6 bases). V was clipped by 2 bases and J by 2 bases, with 6 bases between them. The germline V gene encodes CDR1 MNHEY and CDR2 SVGEGT. CDR3 length: 13 amino acids. CDR3 region: CASSYREQETQYF. The DNA for the CDR3 is TGTGCCAGCAGTTACCGGGAGCAAGAGACCCAGTACTTC.

The genes are TRBV7-3 and TRBJ2-3; D ambiguous. The V end lost 5 bases, the J end lost 1 base, and 7 bases lay between the germline ends. The CDR3 is 13 amino acids. The V gene's germline CDR1 is SGHTA and CDR2 FQGTGA. Here the CDR3 reads CASSDGRTDTQYF. CDR3 DNA: TGTGCCAGCAGCGACGGGCGCACAGATACGCAGTATTTT.

The chain links TRBV19 to TRBJ2-1; D gene unclear. The germline V gene has CDR1 LNHDA and CDR2 SQIVND (reference sequence). The V end was cut by 10 bases, the J end by 5 bases, with 21 bases between. This CDR3 has 15 amino acids. The CDR3 region has the DNA TGTGCCACTGAGATTTCCCTCGGGTTGGACAATGAGCAGTTCTTC. Translation: CATEISLGLDNEQFF.

This rearrangement joins TRBV15 to TRBJ2-7; TRBD2 agrees at 7 bases. Per the germline V gene, CDR1 is LNHNV and CDR2 is YYDKDF (reference sequence). The CDR3 covers 14 residues. Trimming cost V 8 bases and J 5 bases; bases outside gene matches: 12. CDR3 amino acids: CATGAGGLLDEQYF. The CDR3 DNA reads TGTGCCACCGGGGCTGGGGGACTATTAGACGAGCAGTACTTC.

This clonotype was seen ten or more times. The genes are TRBV12-3 or TRBV12-4 and TRBJ2-1; the D gene is possibly TRBD2 (5 bases). Trimming left V 2 bases short and J 0 bases short, with 11 bases between. The CDR3 is made up of 16 amino acids. In nucleotides, the CDR3 is TGTGCCAGCAGTTTATCGGGAAAAAGCTCCTACAATGAGCAGTTCTTC. Protein: CASSLSGKSSYNEQFF.

The chain carries TRBV4-1 and TRBJ2-1; 7 nucleotides line up with TRBD1. CDR3 length: 16 residues. V shed 3 bases and J 8 bases; nucleotides not matched to a gene: 13. Per germline, CDR1 MGHRA and CDR2 YSYEKL. The CDR3 bases are TGCGCCAGCAGCCACTCCGACAGGGAGAGATTTGATGAGCAGTTCTTC. This encodes CASSHSDRERFDEQFF.

This clonotype was found a few times. This sequence joins TRBV4-2 and TRBJ2-2; the match to TRBD1 covers 10 bases. The trim removed 3 bases at V and 9 bases at J, leaving 13 bases unmatched. This CDR3 spans 17 amino acids. The germline gives CDR1 LGHNA, CDR2 YNFKEQ. In nucleotides, the CDR3 is TGTGCCAGCAGCCAGGCTACGGGGGACAGGGGTTTCCGGGAGCTGTTTTTT. As protein: CASSQATGDRGFRELFF.

DNA for the CDR3: TGTGCCAGCAGCTTAGGCCCGGGATGGGAAAATGGCTACACCTTC. Protein sequence: CASSLGPGWENGYTF. The V call is TRBV7-9, the J call TRBJ1-2, with D unresolved. V lost 1 base and J lost 6, with 15 bases in between. Per the germline V gene, CDR1 is SEHNR and CDR2 is FQNEAQ (reference sequence). This CDR3 has 15 amino acids.

The chain couples TRBV7-9 to TRBJ1-4; a weak D match, TRBD1 (6 bases). This CDR3 contains 14 residues. From germline, CDR1 is SEHNR and CDR2 FQNEAQ (reference sequence). The ends were cut back, 5 bases at V and 5 bases at J, with 12 bases in the middle. The CDR3 sequence: CASSVQGQNEKLFF. CDR3 DNA: TGTGCCAGCAGCGTACAGGGCCAGAATGAAAAACTGTTTTTT. The entire variable domain, with the rest obtained from reference TRBV7-9 and TRBJ1-4, is as follows: DTGVSQNPRHKITKRGQNVTFRCDPISEHNRLYWYRQTLGQGPEFLTYFQNEAQLEKSRLLSDRFSAERPKGSFSTLEIQRTEQGDSAMYLCASSVQGQNEKLFFGSGTQLSVL.

Only a few counts were recorded for this clonotype. The rearrangement joins TRBV7-9 to TRBJ2-2, with 14 bases fitting TRBD2. Germline CDR1 is SEHNR and CDR2 is FQNEAQ (reference sequence). V was clipped by 6 bases and J by 3 bases; unmatched bases: 0. This CDR3 contains 15 residues. The CDR3 sequence: CASRGLAGDTGELFF. CDR3 nucleotides: TGTGCCAGCAGGGGACTAGCGGGGGACACCGGGGAGCTGTTTTTT.

This clonotype was recorded a few times. This chain uses TRBV7-2 with TRBJ1-5; D call uncertain. Germline V gene lookup returns CDR1 SGHTA and CDR2 FQGNSA. The CDR3 is 16 residues long. V was pared by 3 bases and J by 2 bases, with 14 bases between. This CDR3 is CASSLAPGVGNQPQHF. Written as DNA, the CDR3 is TGTGCCAGCAGCTTGGCCCCCGGGGTGGGCAATCAGCCCCAGCATTTT.

V and J are TRBV28 and TRBJ2-1; D gene ambiguous. This CDR3 region has 13 residues. Trimming shortened V by 3 bases and J by 7 bases, and 10 bases separated the two germline ends. CDR1 and CDR2 from the germline V gene are MDHEN and SYDVKM. The DNA for the CDR3 is TGTGCCAGCAGTTTTACGGCGTCGAATGAGCAGTTCTTC. This encodes CASSFTASNEQFF.

This clonotype was counted many times. V and J are TRBV6-4 and TRBJ2-3; 7 bases match TRBD1. CDR3 length equals 14 residues. Germline trimming cut 0 bases from V and 4 bases from J; bases unmatched to any gene: 1. In germline, CDR1 is MRHNA, CDR2 SNTAGT. Written as DNA, the CDR3 is TGTGCCAGCAGTGACTCGACAGGGCCAGATACGCAGTATTTT. Protein: CASSDSTGPDTQYF.

The chain joins TRBV13 to TRBJ2-1; 7 bases line up with TRBD2. CDR1 and CDR2 (germline): PRHDT, FYEKMQ (reference sequence). Trimming cost V 5 bases and J 2 bases; bases outside gene matches: 6. The CDR3 spans 15 residues. The CDR3 region is CASSPGTTTYNEQFF. The CDR3 nucleotides are TGTGCCAGCAGCCCCGGGACTACCACCTACAATGAGCAGTTCTTC.

Many counts were recorded for this clonotype. The chain joins TRBV4-1 to TRBJ2-5; D perhaps matches TRBD1 (6 bases). V was shortened by 0 bases and J by 5 bases, with 10 bases between the two germline ends. The CDR3 covers 14 residues. Germline V gives CDR1 MGHRA, CDR2 YSYEKL. The CDR3 spells CASSQDNRGETQYF. For the CDR3, the DNA is TGCGCCAGCAGCCAAGACAATAGGGGGGAGACCCAGTACTTC.

In its sample, this clonotype was seen a few times. The rearrangement uses TRBV29-1 and TRBJ2-1; possibly TRBD1 or TRBD2 for D (6 bases each). Trimming left V 0 bases short and J 8 bases short, with 20 bases between. The germline V gene has CDR1 SQVTM and CDR2 ANQGSEA. The CDR3 has 16 amino acids. DNA of the CDR3: TGCAGCGTTGAAGATACAACGGGGGCCTCCGTCCATGAGCAGTTCTTC. It yields the protein CSVEDTTGASVHEQFF.

The chain recombines TRBV28 with TRBJ2-2; D uncertain. Germline values: CDR1 MDHEN, CDR2 SYDVKM. Trimming left V 7 bases short and J 3 bases short, with 12 bases between. The length of the CDR3 is 14 residues. CDR3 region: CASIMTSDTGELFF. CDR3 DNA sequence: TGTGCCAGCATTATGACATCCGACACCGGGGAGCTGTTTTTT. Using reference TRBV28 and TRBJ2-2 for the parts outside the CDR3, the full variable domain is DVKVTQSSRYLVKRTGEKVFLECVQDMDHENMFWYRQDPGLGLRLIYFSYDVKMKEKGDIPEGYSVSREKKERFSLILESASTNQTSMYLCASIMTSDTGELFFGEGSRLTVL.

A few counts support this clonotype. The V call is TRBV7-3, the J call TRBJ2-1; the match to TRBD2 covers 8 bases. The CDR3 spans 18 residues. The J segment lost 7 bases and the V segment lost 0 bases, leaving 14 bases of the junction unmatched. Germline V lookup: CDR1 SGHTA, CDR2 FQGTGA. CDR3 residues: CASSLTWPNSGIWNEQFF. The CDR3 DNA sequence: TGTGCCAGCAGCTTAACGTGGCCGAATAGCGGGATTTGGAATGAGCAGTTCTTC.

The genes are TRBV12-3 or TRBV12-4 and TRBJ1-2, with TRBD1 as a possible D gene (5 bases). The CDR3 contains 12 residues. Trimming removed 4 bases at V and 4 bases at J, with 7 bases between. As DNA, the CDR3 is TGTGCCAGCAGTTCAGGGACCTATGGCTACACCTTC. This translates into CASSSGTYGYTF.

To note about this clonotype: At one end the junction does not follow the germline gene, possibly because of a read error. V usage is TRBV20-1 and J usage is TRBJ2-1; D might be TRBD2 (5 bases). Per the germline V gene, CDR1 is DFQATT and CDR2 is SNEGSKA (reference sequence). The CDR3 is 17 residues long. In DNA, the CDR3 is TGCTGTGCTAGAGATTGGAGCGGAGAGGAATCCTACAATGAGCAGTTCTTC. Translating gives CCARDWSGEESYNEQFF.

This clonotype has more than one count but fewer than ten. The chain combines TRBV6-5 with TRBJ2-3; D unresolved. Trimming took off 4 bases at V and 0 bases at J, with 8 bases between the two ends. CDR1 and CDR2 (germline): MNHEY, SVGAGI. The CDR3 loop spans 14 amino acids. As DNA, the CDR3 is TGTGCCAGCAGTTGGGTGACTAGCACAGATACGCAGTATTTT. Protein sequence: CASSWVTSTDTQYF.

This clonotype was seen a handful of times. The rearrangement joins TRBV12-3 or TRBV12-4 to TRBJ2-5; D possibly uses TRBD1 or TRBD2 (6 bases each). This CDR3 comprises 16 residues. The V end was cut by 1 base, the J end by 5 bases, with 17 bases between. The CDR3 region is CASSLVEGVGSETQYF. CDR3 sequence (DNA): TGTGCCAGCAGTTTAGTGGAGGGGGTAGGGTCGGAGACCCAGTACTTC.

The genes are TRBV11-1 and TRBJ2-3; maybe TRBD2 (5 bases). The CDR3 spans 19 residues. Trimming took off 5 bases at V and 0 bases at J, with 24 bases between the two ends. The germline V gene has CDR1 SGHAT and CDR2 FQDESV (reference sequence). CDR3: CASSPRSGPKTPSTDTQYF. In nucleotides, the CDR3 is TGTGCCAGCAGCCCGCGGAGCGGACCCAAAACACCCAGCACAGATACGCAGTATTTT. The whole variable domain, filled in from reference TRBV11-1 and TRBJ2-3, reads EAEVAQSPRYKITEKSQAVAFWCDPISGHATLYWYRQILGQGPELLVQFQDESVVDDSQLPKDRFSAERLKGVDSTLKIQPAELGDSAMYLCASSPRSGPKTPSTDTQYFGPGTRLTVL.

This clonotype was counted at least ten times. The genes are TRBV5-1 and TRBJ1-2; no clear D. Germline values: CDR1 SGHRS, CDR2 YFSETQ. CDR3 length: 12 residues. V dropped 0 bases and J dropped 4 bases, with 4 bases sitting between them. This CDR3 is CASSLDSYGYTF. The CDR3 nucleotides read TGCGCCAGCAGCTTGGACAGCTATGGCTACACCTTC.